Shown below are 26 T cell receptor beta chains from a single sample sequenced in a study of T-cell memory formation after mild COVID-19 (dated by TCRdb to about 2021). Libraries came from 5' RACE. The sequencing machine was an Illumina NovaSeq 6000. The public sequencing data were trimmed at Q25 with fastp and processed into clonotypes with MiXCR by TCRdb, which kept only in-frame beta chains. Each entry is one CDR3 protein sequence, shown with its most common DNA and genes. The table for this sample lists a few hundred thousand distinct CDR3 sequences; approximately 8.4% of them were counted only once. The top ten constitute roughly 23% of the sample. The specimen was PBMCs or a T cell subset sorted from them (not recorded which). The receptors come from a man aged 18 to 30 who had mild COVID-19 (a few samples of this study predate the infection). The sample titles of this study are shuffled in the database, so cell type and time point are left out; the donor was told from shared clones.

This clonotype appeared many times. The chain employs TRBV7-2 and TRBJ2-5, with no clear D. The J call is in doubt because the DNA end fits TRBJ2-3 better. The CDR3 covers 13 residues. CDR1 and CDR2 from the germline V gene are SGHTA and FQGNSA. Here the CDR3 reads CASSLELKETQYF. The CDR3 DNA follows: TGTGCCAGCAGCTTAGAACTTAAAGAAACGCAGTATTTT.

This sequence joins TRBV11-2 and TRBJ1-1; D not certain. With 5 bases removed from V and 0 bases from J, the gap between germline ends came to 28 bases. Germline loops: CDR1 SGHAT, CDR2 FQNNGV. The CDR3 spans 20 residues. CDR3 nucleotides: TGTGCCAGCAGCCCCCGTTCCCTTAAGGGTAGGCTATACTTGAACACTGAAGCTTTCTTT. Translating gives CASSPRSLKGRLYLNTEAFF. Variable domain in full (rest from reference TRBV11-2 and TRBJ1-1): EAGVAQSPRYKIIEKRQSVAFWCNPISGHATLYWYQQILGQGPKLLIQFQNNGVVDDSQLPKDRFSAERLKGVDSTLKIQPAKLEDSAVYLCASSPRSLKGRLYLNTEAFFGQGTRLTVV.

CDR3 loop: CSARGPPVRRGGQPQHF. In DNA form, the CDR3 reads TGCAGTGCTAGAGGTCCTCCGGTCCGTCGCGGGGGTCAGCCCCAGCATTTT. The chain employs TRBV20-1 and TRBJ1-5; D perhaps matches TRBD1 (5 bases). Per the germline V gene, CDR1 is DFQATT and CDR2 is SNEGSKA (reference sequence). The CDR3 has 17 residues. Trimming cost V 1 base and J 6 bases, with 22 bases left between them.

This clonotype was observed a handful of times. The V call is TRBV20-1, the J call TRBJ1-3, with D possibly matching TRBD1 (6 bases). V dropped 6 bases and J dropped 0 bases, with 12 bases sitting between them. The CDR3 length is 14 residues. From germline, CDR1 is DFQATT and CDR2 SNEGSKA (reference sequence). The CDR3, as DNA: TGCAGTGCATCAGGGGAACCCTCTGGAAACACCATATATTTT. This sequence encodes CSASGEPSGNTIYF.

The genes are TRBV19 and TRBJ1-1; 7 positions agree with TRBD1. Germline CDR1 is LNHDA and CDR2 is SQIVND (reference sequence). The V gene end was trimmed by 6 bases and the J gene end by 1 base; junction bases not matched to a gene: 5. This CDR3 region has 14 residues. Here the CDR3 DNA reads TGTGCCAGTAGGAACAGGGGAGGGAACACTGAAGCTTTCTTT. Encoded protein: CASRNRGGNTEAFF.

CDR3 coding DNA: TGCAGCGTTGATCTAAGGGGCACAGATACGCAGTATTTT. Residues: CSVDLRGTDTQYF. This chain links TRBV29-1 with TRBJ2-3; D is unresolved. This CDR3 has 13 residues. Trimming pared 3 bases from V and 1 base from J, leaving 8 bases between. Germline V gene lookup returns CDR1 SQVTM and CDR2 ANQGSEA.

This clonotype was counted a few times. V is TRBV7-2 and J is TRBJ2-5, with 7 nucleotides matching TRBD2. V trimming: 1 base; J trimming: 2 bases; junction bases outside the gene matches: 4. CDR1 SGHTA and CDR2 FQGNSA come from the germline V gene. The CDR3 loop spans 15 amino acids. The CDR3 spells CASSLGLARQETQYF. CDR3 coding DNA: TGTGCCAGCAGCTTAGGACTAGCCCGGCAAGAGACCCAGTACTTC.

The rearrangement links TRBV7-2 to TRBJ2-2; 8 nucleotides align to TRBD1. The germline gives CDR1 SGHTA, CDR2 FQGNSA. CDR3 length equals 16 residues. Germline trimming cut 5 bases from V and 2 bases from J; bases unmatched to any gene: 7. CDR3 in amino acids: CASSPRTGPNTGELFF. The DNA for the CDR3 is TGTGCCAGCAGCCCGCGGACAGGGCCCAACACCGGGGAGCTGTTTTTT.

CDR3 in DNA: TGTGCCCTCAAAGGGGAGAGGGGGGAGACAGATACGCAGTATTTT. Residues: CALKGERGETDTQYF. V gene TRBV10-3 combines with J gene TRBJ2-3; D possibly matches TRBD1 or TRBD2 (6 bases each). CDR1 is ENHRY and CDR2 is SYGVKD in the germline V gene. There are 15 residues in the CDR3. V was clipped by 11 bases and J by 3 bases, with 21 bases between them.

The chain couples TRBV9 to TRBJ1-3; no reliable D call. This CDR3 comprises 14 residues. V lost 0 bases and J 1 base, leaving 5 bases between the germline ends. The germline V gene has CDR1 SGDLS and CDR2 YYNGEE. CDR3 amino acids: CASSVEPSGNTIYF. The CDR3 DNA is TGTGCCAGCAGCGTAGAGCCTTCTGGAAACACCATATATTTT.

V and J are TRBV28 and TRBJ2-7; no reliable D call. V lost 8 bases and J lost 7, with 6 bases in between. The CDR3 spans 9 residues. From germline, CDR1 is MDHEN and CDR2 SYDVKM. The CDR3 protein is CASSGEQYV. CDR3 in DNA: TGTGCCAGCTCCGGGGAGCAGTACGTC.

This clonotype has just a few counts. The chain has TRBV6-2 or TRBV6-3 and TRBJ1-4; D is possibly TRBD1 (6 bases). Germline CDR1 MNHEY, CDR2 SVGEGT. The ends were cut back, 6 bases at V and 0 bases at J, with 14 bases in the middle. CDR3 length: 16 residues. CDR3 amino acids: CASSPWTDATNEKLFF. For the CDR3, the DNA is TGTGCCAGCAGCCCCTGGACAGACGCAACTAATGAAAAACTGTTTTTT.

This clonotype has at least ten counts. This chain connects TRBV5-1 to TRBJ2-2; 7 bases are shared with TRBD1. The germline V gene encodes CDR1 SGHRS and CDR2 YFSETQ. The V gene end was trimmed by 2 bases and the J gene end by 0 bases; junction bases not matched to a gene: 10. The CDR3 extends over 18 amino acids. The CDR3 region is CASSFGTAALSNTGELFF. In DNA, the CDR3 is TGCGCCAGCAGCTTCGGGACAGCGGCTTTATCGAACACCGGGGAGCTGTTTTTT.

This clonotype was found a few times. The chain employs TRBV12-3 or TRBV12-4 and TRBJ2-2; D is undetermined. The V end was cut by 6 bases, the J end by 3 bases, with 11 bases between. The CDR3 has 14 residues. In DNA form, the CDR3 reads TGTGCCAGCAGGCCATGGTGGGACACCGGGGAGCTGTTTTTT. Its protein product is CASRPWWDTGELFF.

The J gene is TRBJ2-7, the V gene TRBV6-6; a possible D gene is TRBD2 (5 bases). This CDR3 is built from 12 residues. Germline CDR1 is MNHNY and CDR2 is SVGAGI (reference sequence). Trimming pared 5 bases from V and 6 bases from J, leaving 11 bases between. CDR3 bases: TGTGCCAGCAGTCCTAACAGCGGCGAGCAGTACGTC. This encodes CASSPNSGEQYV.

This chain connects TRBV7-9 to TRBJ1-5; D not resolved. The germline V and J ends were trimmed by 6 bases and 1 base, with 10 bases remaining between them. The V gene's germline CDR1 is SEHNR and CDR2 FQNEAQ (reference sequence). The CDR3 is made up of 14 amino acids. The CDR3 nucleotides read TGTGCCAGCAGTAAGGGAGCCAGCAATCAGCCCCAGCATTTT. The encoded protein is CASSKGASNQPQHF.

At least ten counts were recorded for this clonotype. The J gene is TRBJ1-6, the V gene TRBV5-6; no firm D call. Trimming pared 1 base from V and 0 bases from J, leaving 11 bases between. The CDR3 spans 17 residues. Germline loops: CDR1 SGHDT, CDR2 YYEEEE. In DNA, the CDR3 is TGTGCCAGCAGCTTGTTCGGGATGAGCTCCTATAATTCACCCCTCCACTTT. It encodes CASSLFGMSSYNSPLHF.

This sequence joins TRBV7-2 and TRBJ2-2; TRBD1 aligns across 7 bases. The CDR3 loop spans 15 amino acids. J was trimmed by 5 bases and V by 3 bases; bases with no gene match: 6. Germline CDR1 SGHTA, CDR2 FQGNSA. This chain's CDR3 is CASSFTGARTGELFF. For the CDR3, the DNA is TGTGCCAGCAGCTTTACAGGGGCGAGGACCGGGGAGCTGTTTTTT.

The J gene is TRBJ1-2, the V gene TRBV5-1, with 8 nucleotides matching TRBD1. CDR3 size: 17 residues. Germline V gene lookup returns CDR1 SGHRS and CDR2 YFSETQ. V lost 0 bases, J lost 0 bases, and 7 bases stayed unmatched. The CDR3 loop reads CASSLGTGKTTNYGYTF. The CDR3 bases are TGCGCCAGCAGCTTGGGGACAGGGAAAACGACTAACTATGGCTACACCTTC.

The chain links TRBV12-3 or TRBV12-4 to TRBJ2-5; D may be TRBD2 (5 bases). Trimming stripped 5 bases from V and 5 bases from J, with 9 bases between. The CDR3 has 12 residues. CDR3 sequence reads: CASSPLAETQYF. CDR3 bases: TGTGCCAGCAGTCCCTTAGCGGAGACCCAGTACTTC.

V is TRBV4-3 and J is TRBJ1-6, with 8 bases matching TRBD1. In germline, CDR1 is LGHNA, CDR2 YSLEER. The CDR3 extends over 16 amino acids. J gave up 7 bases and V 2 bases, and 7 bases lay outside the gene matches. The CDR3 protein is CASSQFHGTGNSPLHF. The CDR3 region has the DNA TGCGCCAGCAGCCAATTTCACGGGACAGGAAATTCACCCCTCCACTTT.

This clonotype was observed at least ten times. The CDR3 sequence: CASSFLKGARLEQYF. CDR3 in DNA: TGCGCCAGCAGCTTCCTAAAGGGGGCGCGTCTCGAGCAGTACTTC. The chain couples TRBV5-1 to TRBJ2-7, with 7 nucleotides matching TRBD1. The germline V gene encodes CDR1 SGHRS and CDR2 YFSETQ. CDR3 size: 15 residues. J was trimmed by 6 bases and V by 2 bases; bases with no gene match: 11.

The CDR3 nucleotides read TGTGCCAGCACAAAAGCCAGCGGCTATGGCTACACCTTC. It translates to CASTKASGYGYTF. The chain is built from TRBV7-9 and TRBJ1-2; D is unclear. Trimming removed 7 bases from V and 4 bases from J, with 13 bases in between. This CDR3 region has 13 residues. Germline V gene lookup returns CDR1 SEHNR and CDR2 FQNEAQ (reference sequence).

The chain recombines TRBV29-1 with TRBJ2-3; the D gene is possibly TRBD1 (6 bases). This CDR3 spans 13 amino acids. CDR1 and CDR2 (germline): SQVTM, ANQGSEA. Trimming took 8 bases from V and 6 from J, leaving 18 bases between them. CDR3 loop: CSMTGAGIDTQYF. DNA of the CDR3: TGCAGCATGACAGGAGCCGGTATCGATACGCAGTATTTT.

This chain uses TRBV7-2 with TRBJ1-4; D perhaps matches TRBD1 (6 bases). CDR1 is SGHTA and CDR2 is FQGNSA in the germline V gene. Deletions cut 2 bases from V and 6 bases from J, with 10 bases between. The CDR3 consists of 14 residues. The CDR3 coding sequence is TGTGCCAGCAGCTTATGGGCAGGGGATGAAAAACTGTTTTTT. Protein sequence: CASSLWAGDEKLFF. Full variable domain (remainder filled in from reference TRBV7-2 and TRBJ1-4): GAGVSQSPSNKVTEKGKDVELRCDPISGHTALYWYRQSLGQGLEFLIYFQGNSAPDKSGLPSDRFSAERTGGSVSTLTIQRTQQEDSAVYLCASSLWAGDEKLFFGSGTQLSVL.

This chain uses TRBV5-4 with TRBJ2-3; TRBD2 matches 10 bases. V shed 2 bases, J shed 5 bases, and the junction held 8 bases outside the gene matches. In germline, CDR1 is SGHNT, CDR2 YYREEE (reference sequence). The CDR3 is 16 residues long. The CDR3 region is CASSLIAGGWGDTQYF. Written as DNA, the CDR3 is TGTGCCAGCAGCTTAATAGCGGGGGGATGGGGAGATACGCAGTATTTT. Looking up the rest from reference TRBV5-4 and TRBJ2-3 gives the full variable domain: ETGVTQSPTHLIKTRGQQVTLRCSSQSGHNTVSWYQQALGQGPQFIFQYYREEENGRGNFPPRFSGLQFPNYSSELNVNALELDDSALYLCASSLIAGGWGDTQYFGPGTRLTVL.